The text below deals with one TCR beta chain. A multiplex PCR was run with 60 Vbeta primers and 13 Jbeta primers. Some clones are missing from TCRdb's copy, which holds only in-frame ones; the method was immunoSEQ multiplex PCR. This sample yields 210,000 or so clones, of which approximately 87% are seen a single time; about 1.2% belongs to the top ten. The data stem from a study of cytomegalovirus exposure and HLA in healthy donors. With 5 bases clipped from V and 2 bases from J, the junction kept 5 bases outside the gene matches. The CDR3 totals 15 residues. Per the germline V gene, CDR1 is MDHEN and CDR2 is SYDVKM.

This clonotype was obtained from a human donor in good health. Input material: PBMCs. The chain couples TRBV28 to TRBJ1-2, with 10 bases fitting TRBD1. Written as DNA, the CDR3 is TGTGCCAGCAGTCAACCGGGACAGGGGAACTATGGCTACACCTTC. It is translated as CASSQPGQGNYGYTF.